This T cell receptor (beta chain) is from a study of blood T cell repertoires in COVID-19. Study-level information: Donors in the United States, Italy and Spain gave samples during acute or convalescent COVID-19.

V was trimmed by 3 bases and J by 4 bases, leaving 22 bases between them. Germline loops: CDR1 MGHRA, CDR2 YSYEKL. This CDR3 region has 18 residues. This clone appeared once. Profiling relied on immunoSEQ multiplex PCR, and the TCRdb table lists in-frame clones only, not all of them. This sample has 120,000 or so clones, with more than 60% found just once. The origin of this receptor is a middle-aged man with acute or convalescent COVID-19. Sample: peripheral blood. The rearrangement joins TRBV4-1 to TRBJ1-5; TRBD1 is a possible D gene (5 bases). The CDR3 DNA is TGCGCCAGCAGCCAGCGACCGGGACTAAGGGGTGGGAATCAGCCCCAGCATTTT. This sequence encodes CASSQRPGLRGGNQPQHF.